The clone carrying this T cell receptor (beta chain) was counted only a few times. There are 12 residues in the CDR3. Trimming removed 6 bases at V and 5 bases at J, with 10 bases between. Germline V lookup: CDR1 MDHEN, CDR2 SYDVKM. These data belong to a study of metastatic and nonmetastatic thyroid tumors. The wider study: The authors compared repertoires across blood and tumor or nodule tissue from malignant and benign thyroid patients.

Patients had received no treatment of any kind before thyroid surgery. TCRdb reprocessed the PCR reads via MiXCR. Here the sample spans 20,000 or so clones, 27% being singletons. This clonotype was obtained from a female donor with papillary thyroid cancer or a benign thyroid nodule (not recorded which). Some clones in this sample may be carry-over from other donors' samples. J is TRBJ1-2 and V is TRBV28; D gene ambiguous. The sample consisted of blood. DNA for the CDR3: TGTGCCAGCAGCCTTGGCCCTTATGGCTACACCTTC. It yields the protein CASSLGPYGYTF.